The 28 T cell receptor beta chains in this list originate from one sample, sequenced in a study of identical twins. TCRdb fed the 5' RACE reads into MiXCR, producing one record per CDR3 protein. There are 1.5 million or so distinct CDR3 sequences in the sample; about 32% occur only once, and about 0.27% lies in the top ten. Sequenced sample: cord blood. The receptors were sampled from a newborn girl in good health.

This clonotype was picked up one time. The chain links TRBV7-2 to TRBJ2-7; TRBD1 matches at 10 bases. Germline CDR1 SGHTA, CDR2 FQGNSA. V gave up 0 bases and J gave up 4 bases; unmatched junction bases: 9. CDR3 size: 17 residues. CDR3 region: CASSLALSRDRGYEQYF. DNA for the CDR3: TGTGCCAGCAGCTTAGCGCTTTCCAGGGACAGGGGTTACGAGCAGTACTTC.

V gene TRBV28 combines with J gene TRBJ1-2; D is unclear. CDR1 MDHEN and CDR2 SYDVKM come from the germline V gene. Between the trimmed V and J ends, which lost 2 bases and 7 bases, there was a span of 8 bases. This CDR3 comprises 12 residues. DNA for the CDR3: TGTGCCAGCAGTTTACCCTTAAGTGGCTACACCTTC. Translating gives CASSLPLSGYTF.

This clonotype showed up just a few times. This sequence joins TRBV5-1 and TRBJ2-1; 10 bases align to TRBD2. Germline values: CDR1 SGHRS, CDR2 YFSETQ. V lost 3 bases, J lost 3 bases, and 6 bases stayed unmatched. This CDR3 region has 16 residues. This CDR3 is CASSWATSGHYNEQFF. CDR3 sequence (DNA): TGCGCCAGCAGCTGGGCGACTAGCGGGCACTACAATGAGCAGTTCTTC.

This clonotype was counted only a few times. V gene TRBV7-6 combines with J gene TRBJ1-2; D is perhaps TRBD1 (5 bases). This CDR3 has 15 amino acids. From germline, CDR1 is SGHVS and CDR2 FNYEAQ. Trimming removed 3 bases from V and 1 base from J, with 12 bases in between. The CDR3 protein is CASSLGTDYNYGYTF. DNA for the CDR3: TGTGCCAGCAGCTTGGGGACGGATTATAACTATGGCTACACCTTC.

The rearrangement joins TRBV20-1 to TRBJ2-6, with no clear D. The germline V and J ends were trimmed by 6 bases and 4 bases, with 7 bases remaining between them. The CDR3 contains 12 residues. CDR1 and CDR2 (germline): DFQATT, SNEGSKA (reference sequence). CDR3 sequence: CSAKKGANVLTF. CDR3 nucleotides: TGCAGTGCCAAGAAGGGGGCCAACGTCCTGACTTTC.

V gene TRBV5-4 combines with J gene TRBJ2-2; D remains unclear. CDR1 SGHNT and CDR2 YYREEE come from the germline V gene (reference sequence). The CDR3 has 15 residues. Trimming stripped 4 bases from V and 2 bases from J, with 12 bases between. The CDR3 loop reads CASSESTANTGELFF. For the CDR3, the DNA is TGTGCCAGCAGCGAATCCACAGCAAACACCGGGGAGCTGTTTTTT.

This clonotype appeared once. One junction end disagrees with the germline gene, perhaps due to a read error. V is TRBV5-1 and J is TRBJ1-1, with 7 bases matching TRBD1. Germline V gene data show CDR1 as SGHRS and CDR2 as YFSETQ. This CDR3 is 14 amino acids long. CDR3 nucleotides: TGCGCCGGCAGCGTGGGACAGTTGAACACTGAAGCTTTCTTT. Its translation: CAGSVGQLNTEAFF.

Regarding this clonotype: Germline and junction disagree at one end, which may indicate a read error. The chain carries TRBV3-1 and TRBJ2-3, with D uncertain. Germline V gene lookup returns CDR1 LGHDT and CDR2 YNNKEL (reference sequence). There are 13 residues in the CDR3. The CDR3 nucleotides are TGTGTCAGCAGCCAAGGACCGTGGGATACGCAGTATTTT. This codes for CVSSQGPWDTQYF.

CDR3 DNA sequence: TGTGCCAGCAGCCCGAAGACAAGGAACACTGAAGCTTTCTTT. Translating it yields CASSPKTRNTEAFF. The chain uses TRBV21-1 and TRBJ1-1. TRBV21-1 is marked as a pseudogene. The CDR3 has 14 amino acids.

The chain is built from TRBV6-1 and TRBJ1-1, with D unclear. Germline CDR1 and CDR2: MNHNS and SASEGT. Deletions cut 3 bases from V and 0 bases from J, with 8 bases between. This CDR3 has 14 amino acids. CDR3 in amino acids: CASSDGVMNTEAFF. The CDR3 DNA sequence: TGTGCCAGCAGTGACGGGGTTATGAACACTGAAGCTTTCTTT.

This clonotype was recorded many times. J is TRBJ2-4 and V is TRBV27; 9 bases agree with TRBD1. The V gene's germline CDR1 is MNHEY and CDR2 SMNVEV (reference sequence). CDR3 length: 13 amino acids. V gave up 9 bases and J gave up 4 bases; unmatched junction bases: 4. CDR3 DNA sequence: TGTGCCAGAGGGGACAGGGTAAAAAACATTCAGTACTTC. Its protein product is CARGDRVKNIQYF.

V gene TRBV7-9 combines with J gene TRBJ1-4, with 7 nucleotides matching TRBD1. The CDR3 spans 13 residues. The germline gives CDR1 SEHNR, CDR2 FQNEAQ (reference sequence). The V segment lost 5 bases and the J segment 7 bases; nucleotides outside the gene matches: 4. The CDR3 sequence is CASSGWDSEKLFF. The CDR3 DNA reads TGTGCCAGCAGCGGATGGGACAGTGAAAAACTGTTTTTT.

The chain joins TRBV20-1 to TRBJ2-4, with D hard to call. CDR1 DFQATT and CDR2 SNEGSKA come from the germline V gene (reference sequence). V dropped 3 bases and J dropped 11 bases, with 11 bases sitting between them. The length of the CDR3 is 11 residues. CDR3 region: CSASGSYFQYF. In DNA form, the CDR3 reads TGCAGTGCTAGTGGGTCCTACTTTCAGTACTTC.

The CDR3 region has the DNA TGTGCCAGCAGCAAAGAAATGTACAGGTCCCAGAACTATGGCTACACCTTC. It is translated as CASSKEMYRSQNYGYTF. The rearrangement joins TRBV21-1 to TRBJ1-2; TRBD1, the table's D call, lacks a check against the DNA. TRBV21-1 is given as a pseudogene. This CDR3 contains 17 residues.

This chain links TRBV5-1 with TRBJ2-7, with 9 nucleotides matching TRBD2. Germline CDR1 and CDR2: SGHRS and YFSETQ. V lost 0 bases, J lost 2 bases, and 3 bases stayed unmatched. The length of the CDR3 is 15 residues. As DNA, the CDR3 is TGCGCCAGCAGCTTGGGGACTAGCGTGCCCTACGAGCAGTACTTC. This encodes CASSLGTSVPYEQYF.

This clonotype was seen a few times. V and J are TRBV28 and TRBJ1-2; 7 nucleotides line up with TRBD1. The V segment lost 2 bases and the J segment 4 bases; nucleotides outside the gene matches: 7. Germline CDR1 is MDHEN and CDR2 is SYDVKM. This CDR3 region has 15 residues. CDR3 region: CASSLGGDRVYGYTF. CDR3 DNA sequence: TGTGCCAGCAGTTTAGGGGGCGACAGGGTCTATGGCTACACCTTC.

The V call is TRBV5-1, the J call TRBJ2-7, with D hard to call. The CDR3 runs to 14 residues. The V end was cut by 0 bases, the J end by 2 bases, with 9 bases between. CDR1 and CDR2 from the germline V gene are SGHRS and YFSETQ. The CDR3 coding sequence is TGCGCCAGCAGCTTGGTTTCAACAGCCTACGAGCAGTACTTC. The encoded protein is CASSLVSTAYEQYF.

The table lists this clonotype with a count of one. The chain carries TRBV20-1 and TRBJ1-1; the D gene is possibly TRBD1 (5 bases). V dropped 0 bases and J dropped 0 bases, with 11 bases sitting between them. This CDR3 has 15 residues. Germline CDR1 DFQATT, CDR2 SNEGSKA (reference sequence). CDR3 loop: CSARDHRMLNTEAFF. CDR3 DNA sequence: TGCAGTGCTAGAGACCACAGGATGTTGAACACTGAAGCTTTCTTT.

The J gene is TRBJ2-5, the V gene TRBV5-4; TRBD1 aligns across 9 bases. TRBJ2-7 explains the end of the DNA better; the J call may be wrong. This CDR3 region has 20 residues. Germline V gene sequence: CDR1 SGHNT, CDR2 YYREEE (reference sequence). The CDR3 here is CASSLAGTGFSSTRYYEQYF. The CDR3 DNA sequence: TGTGCCAGCAGCTTGGCCGGGACAGGGTTTTCCTCCACCCGGTACTACGAGCAGTACTTC.

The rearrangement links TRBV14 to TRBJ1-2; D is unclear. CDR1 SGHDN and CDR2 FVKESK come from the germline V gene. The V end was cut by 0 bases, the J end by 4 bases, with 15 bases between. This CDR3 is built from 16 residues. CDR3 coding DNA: TGTGCCAGCAGCCAAGAACTGGAATCCAGGACCTATGGCTACACCTTC. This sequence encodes CASSQELESRTYGYTF.

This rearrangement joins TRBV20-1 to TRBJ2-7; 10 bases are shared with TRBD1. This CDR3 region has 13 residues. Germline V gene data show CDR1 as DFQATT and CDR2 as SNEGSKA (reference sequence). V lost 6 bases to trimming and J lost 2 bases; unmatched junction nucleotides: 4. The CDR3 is CSARTGGTYEQYF. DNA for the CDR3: TGCAGTGCGAGGACAGGGGGAACCTACGAGCAGTACTTC.

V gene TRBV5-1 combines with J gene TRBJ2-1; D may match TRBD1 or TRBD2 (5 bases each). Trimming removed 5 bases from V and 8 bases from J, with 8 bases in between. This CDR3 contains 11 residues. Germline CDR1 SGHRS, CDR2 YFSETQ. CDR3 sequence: CASRGRDEQFF. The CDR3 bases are TGCGCCAGCAGGGGACGGGATGAGCAGTTCTTC.

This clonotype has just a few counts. CDR3 sequence: CASSLLAMFF. In DNA form, the CDR3 reads TGTGCCAGCAGTTTACTAGCAATGTTCTTC. This chain links TRBV12-3 or TRBV12-4 with TRBJ2-1; maybe TRBD2 (5 bases). The CDR3 is made up of 10 amino acids. The V and J ends lost 2 bases and 15 bases respectively, with 8 bases between them.

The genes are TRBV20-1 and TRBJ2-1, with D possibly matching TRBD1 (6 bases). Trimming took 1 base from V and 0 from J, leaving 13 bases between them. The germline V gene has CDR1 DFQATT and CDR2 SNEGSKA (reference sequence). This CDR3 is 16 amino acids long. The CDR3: CSARATIGGSYNEQFF. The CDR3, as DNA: TGCAGTGCTAGAGCCACGATAGGGGGCTCCTACAATGAGCAGTTCTTC.

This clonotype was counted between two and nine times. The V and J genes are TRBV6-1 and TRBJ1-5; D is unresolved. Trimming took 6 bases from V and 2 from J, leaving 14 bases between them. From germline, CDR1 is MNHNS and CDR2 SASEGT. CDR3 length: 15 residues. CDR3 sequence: CASRQTVRGNQPQHF. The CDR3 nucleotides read TGTGCCAGCAGGCAGACGGTAAGGGGCAATCAGCCCCAGCATTTT.

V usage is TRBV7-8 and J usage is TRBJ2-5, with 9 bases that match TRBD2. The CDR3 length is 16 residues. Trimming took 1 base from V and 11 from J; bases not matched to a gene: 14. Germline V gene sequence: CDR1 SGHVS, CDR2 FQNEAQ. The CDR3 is CASSLGTLAGTEEQYF. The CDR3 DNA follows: TGTGCCAGCAGCTTAGGTACCCTAGCGGGAACAGAAGAGCAGTACTTC.

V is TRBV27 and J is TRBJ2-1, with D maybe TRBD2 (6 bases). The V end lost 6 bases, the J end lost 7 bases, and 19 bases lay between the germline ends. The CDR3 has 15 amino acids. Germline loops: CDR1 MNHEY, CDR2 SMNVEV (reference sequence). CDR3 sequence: CASRESTRNRNEQFF. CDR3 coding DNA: TGTGCCAGCAGGGAGTCGACTAGGAATAGGAATGAGCAGTTCTTC.

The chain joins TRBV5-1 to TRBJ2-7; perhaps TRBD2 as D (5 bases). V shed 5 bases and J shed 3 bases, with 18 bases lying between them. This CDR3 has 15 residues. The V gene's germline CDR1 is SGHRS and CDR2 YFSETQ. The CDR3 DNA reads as TGCGCCAGCAGTTTTAGCTGGGAGAAGGTCTACGAGCAGTACTTC. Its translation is CASSFSWEKVYEQYF.